The rows below give T cell receptor beta chains drawn from one sample of a study of T cell responses to AZD1222 COVID-19 vaccine. Using immunoSEQ multiplex PCR, the repertoire was profiled, and TCRdb retains in-frame clones only, with some absent. Of approximately 120,000 clones in the sample, around 92% were seen once. Sequences were derived from peripheral blood, sampled on day 0 of AZD1222 vaccination. The receptors here all came from an adult in good health. Both conserved end residues are part of each CDR3. Each record gives: D gene, clone size, J gene, V gene, CDR3 protein, CDR3 DNA. The D gene is left open where the match is weak. Only part of the rows carry a size: once, few, many, or a class if the clone is expanded.

D gene: TRBD1
clone size: once
J gene: TRBJ1-3
V gene: TRBV12-3/TRBV12-4
CDR3 protein: CASSWGQRNTIYF
CDR3 DNA: TGTGCCAGCAGTTGGGGACAGAGAAACACCATATATTTT

D gene: .
clone size: .
J gene: TRBJ2-2
V gene: TRBV2
CDR3 protein: CASSTTSSGELFF
CDR3 DNA: TGTGCCAGCTCGACGACATCAAGCGGGGAGCTGTTTTTT

D gene: TRBD1
clone size: .
J gene: TRBJ1-6
V gene: TRBV27
CDR3 protein: CASSLDRVGSPLHF
CDR3 DNA: TGTGCCAGCAGTTTAGACAGGGTTGGTTCACCCCTCCACTTT

D gene: .
clone size: .
J gene: TRBJ1-5
V gene: TRBV6-2/TRBV6-3
CDR3 protein: CASSYQTVSLIDQPQHF
CDR3 DNA: TGTGCCAGCAGTTACCAGACAGTAAGCCTTATTGATCAGCCCCAGCATTTT

D gene: .
clone size: .
J gene: TRBJ1-5
V gene: TRBV28
CDR3 protein: CASSPQGSGSQPQHF
CDR3 DNA: TGTGCCAGCAGTCCACAGGGATCGGGTAGCCAGCCCCAGCATTTT

D gene: .
clone size: .
J gene: TRBJ1-2
V gene: TRBV29-1
CDR3 protein: CSVVTYDTGYGYTF
CDR3 DNA: TGCAGCGTAGTTACCTACGACACGGGCTATGGCTACACCTTC

D gene: TRBD1
clone size: .
J gene: TRBJ1-1
V gene: TRBV7-9
CDR3 protein: CASRHPGQGLETEAFF
CDR3 DNA: TGTGCCAGCAGACACCCGGGACAGGGTTTGGAAACTGAAGCTTTCTTT

D gene: .
clone size: once
J gene: TRBJ1-1
V gene: TRBV5-1
CDR3 protein: CASSLGYGNTEAFF
CDR3 DNA: TGCGCCAGCAGCTTGGGGTATGGGAACACTGAAGCTTTCTTT

D gene: .
clone size: .
J gene: TRBJ2-2
V gene: TRBV20-1
CDR3 protein: CSARVAGELFF
CDR3 DNA: TGCAGTGCTAGAGTTGCCGGGGAGCTGTTTTTT

D gene: TRBD1
clone size: .
J gene: TRBJ2-2
V gene: TRBV24-1
CDR3 protein: CATSDPTGRSGELFF
CDR3 DNA: TGTGCCACCAGTGACCCGACAGGGCGAAGCGGGGAGCTGTTTTTT

D gene: .
clone size: .
J gene: TRBJ2-7
V gene: TRBV3-1/TRBV3-2
CDR3 protein: CASSQAEREQYF
CDR3 DNA: TGTGCCAGCAGCCAAGCCGAGCGCGAGCAGTACTTC

D gene: .
clone size: .
J gene: TRBJ1-1
V gene: TRBV9
CDR3 protein: CASSRRFREGNTEAFF
CDR3 DNA: TGTGCCAGCAGCCGGCGATTTCGGGAAGGAAACACTGAAGCTTTCTTT

D gene: TRBD1
clone size: .
J gene: TRBJ2-5
V gene: TRBV9
CDR3 protein: CASSAGTGEETQYF
CDR3 DNA: TGTGCCAGCAGCGCCGGGACAGGGGAAGAGACCCAGTACTTC

D gene: .
clone size: .
J gene: TRBJ2-7
V gene: TRBV18
CDR3 protein: CASSPGGIGEQYF
CDR3 DNA: TGTGCCAGCTCACCAGGGGGAATTGGCGAGCAGTACTTC

D gene: .
clone size: .
J gene: TRBJ2-1
V gene: TRBV5-8
CDR3 protein: CASSSGPEQFF
CDR3 DNA: TGTGCCAGCAGCTCGGGACCTGAGCAGTTCTTC

D gene: TRBD1
clone size: few
J gene: TRBJ1-4
V gene: TRBV6-5
CDR3 protein: CASSLRGTGREKLFF
CDR3 DNA: TGTGCCAGCAGTTTAAGAGGGACAGGGCGCGAAAAACTGTTTTTT

D gene: TRBD1
clone size: .
J gene: TRBJ2-2
V gene: TRBV11-2
CDR3 protein: CASSSRDRITGELFF
CDR3 DNA: TGTGCCAGCAGCTCCCGGGACAGAATCACCGGGGAGCTGTTTTTT

D gene: .
clone size: .
J gene: TRBJ1-2
V gene: TRBV24-1
CDR3 protein: CATSDPGVWGYTF
CDR3 DNA: TGTGCCACCAGTGACCCAGGGGTATGGGGCTACACCTTC

D gene: .
clone size: .
J gene: TRBJ1-1
V gene: TRBV6-5
CDR3 protein: CASTGGQNTEAFF
CDR3 DNA: TGTGCCAGCACCGGGGGGCAGAACACTGAAGCTTTCTTT

D gene: .
clone size: .
J gene: TRBJ1-6
V gene: TRBV19
CDR3 protein: CASSISGYSAGSPLHF
CDR3 DNA: TGTGCCAGTAGTATTTCTGGGTACTCGGCTGGGTCACCCCTCCACTTT

D gene: .
clone size: .
J gene: TRBJ2-2
V gene: TRBV2
CDR3 protein: CASRRSRGEGSSGELFF
CDR3 DNA: TGTGCCAGCAGGCGCTCCAGGGGGGAGGGCTCGTCCGGGGAGCTGTTTTTT

D gene: .
clone size: .
J gene: TRBJ1-2
V gene: TRBV4-2
CDR3 protein: CASSQGGTYRYTF
CDR3 DNA: TGTGCCAGCAGCCAAGGGGGCACCTATCGCTACACCTTC

D gene: TRBD1
clone size: .
J gene: TRBJ1-5
V gene: TRBV7-2
CDR3 protein: CASSLDRGQPQHF
CDR3 DNA: TGTGCCAGCAGCTTAGACAGGGGGCAGCCCCAGCATTTT

D gene: .
clone size: .
J gene: TRBJ1-1
V gene: TRBV29-1
CDR3 protein: CSVERDGVDTEAFF
CDR3 DNA: TGCAGCGTTGAAAGGGATGGGGTGGACACTGAAGCTTTCTTT

D gene: .
clone size: .
J gene: TRBJ1-5
V gene: TRBV7-3
CDR3 protein: CASSLGQNQPQHF
CDR3 DNA: TGTGCCAGCAGCTTAGGTCAGAATCAGCCCCAGCATTTT

D gene: TRBD2
clone size: .
J gene: TRBJ2-7
V gene: TRBV11-2
CDR3 protein: CASTPISGRAAYEQYF
CDR3 DNA: TGTGCCAGCACCCCTATTAGCGGGAGGGCCGCCTACGAGCAGTACTTC

D gene: .
clone size: .
J gene: TRBJ1-4
V gene: TRBV5-1
CDR3 protein: CASSASTGLDREKLFF
CDR3 DNA: TGCGCCAGCAGCGCCTCGACAGGCCTAGATCGTGAAAAACTGTTTTTT

D gene: TRBD2
clone size: few
J gene: TRBJ2-1
V gene: TRBV7-3
CDR3 protein: CASSLFRTSDPNEQFF
CDR3 DNA: TGTGCCAGCAGCCTCTTCCGGACTAGCGATCCCAATGAGCAGTTCTTC

D gene: TRBD2
clone size: .
J gene: TRBJ2-7
V gene: TRBV3-1/TRBV3-2
CDR3 protein: CASSPPLAGSYEQYF
CDR3 DNA: TGTGCCAGCAGCCCCCCGCTAGCGGGATCCTACGAGCAGTACTTC

D gene: .
clone size: .
J gene: TRBJ1-1
V gene: TRBV9
CDR3 protein: CASSAEFNTEAFF
CDR3 DNA: TGTGCCAGCAGCGCGGAGTTCAACACTGAAGCTTTCTTT

D gene: .
clone size: .
J gene: TRBJ1-1
V gene: TRBV27
CDR3 protein: CASSPTLFPVRNTEAFF
CDR3 DNA: TGTGCCAGCAGTCCTACCCTATTCCCAGTGAGGAACACTGAAGCTTTCTTT

D gene: .
clone size: .
J gene: TRBJ1-5
V gene: TRBV2
CDR3 protein: CASSDGAGYQPQHF
CDR3 DNA: TGTGCCAGCAGTGACGGAGCAGGTTATCAGCCCCAGCATTTT

D gene: TRBD1
clone size: .
J gene: TRBJ2-3
V gene: TRBV9
CDR3 protein: CASSVVSGGFGDTQYF
CDR3 DNA: TGTGCCAGCAGCGTAGTGTCAGGGGGCTTTGGAGATACGCAGTATTTT

D gene: TRBD2
clone size: few
J gene: TRBJ2-1
V gene: TRBV3-1/TRBV3-2
CDR3 protein: CASSGIAHNEQFF
CDR3 DNA: TGTGCCAGTAGCGGGATAGCCCACAATGAGCAGTTCTTC

D gene: .
clone size: .
J gene: TRBJ1-1
V gene: TRBV3-1/TRBV3-2
CDR3 protein: CASSSGAGDTEAFF
CDR3 DNA: TGTGCCAGCAGCAGTGGAGCGGGCGACACTGAAGCTTTCTTT

D gene: TRBD2
clone size: .
J gene: TRBJ2-3
V gene: TRBV29-1
CDR3 protein: CSVEGTSRTDTQYF
CDR3 DNA: TGCAGCGTTGAGGGGACTAGCCGCACAGATACGCAGTATTTT

D gene: TRBD1
clone size: .
J gene: TRBJ2-7
V gene: TRBV19
CDR3 protein: CASSIFLAGGREQYF
CDR3 DNA: TGTGCCAGTAGTATTTTCCTTGCAGGGGGCAGGGAGCAGTACTTC

D gene: .
clone size: .
J gene: TRBJ1-2
V gene: TRBV12-3/TRBV12-4
CDR3 protein: CASSSTNYGYTF
CDR3 DNA: TGTGCCAGCAGTTCAACCAACTATGGCTACACCTTC

D gene: TRBD1
clone size: .
J gene: TRBJ1-1
V gene: TRBV5-1
CDR3 protein: CASSLESGQGRAFF
CDR3 DNA: TGCGCCAGCAGCTTGGAAAGCGGACAGGGAAGGGCTTTCTTT

D gene: TRBD1
clone size: .
J gene: TRBJ2-2
V gene: TRBV2
CDR3 protein: CASSRQGQGGELFF
CDR3 DNA: TGTGCCAGCAGCCGACAGGGTCAGGGCGGGGAGCTGTTTTTT

D gene: .
clone size: once
J gene: TRBJ2-1
V gene: TRBV6-6
CDR3 protein: CASSFSKNEQFF
CDR3 DNA: TGTGCCAGCAGTTTTAGTAAGAATGAGCAGTTCTTC

D gene: .
clone size: .
J gene: TRBJ1-4
V gene: TRBV11-2
CDR3 protein: CASSKSAGVEKLFF
CDR3 DNA: TGTGCCAGCAGCAAAAGCGCAGGGGTTGAAAAACTGTTTTTT

D gene: TRBD2
clone size: .
J gene: TRBJ2-7
V gene: TRBV7-9
CDR3 protein: CASSLKGGGLADSYEQYF
CDR3 DNA: TGTGCCAGCAGCTTAAAGGGGGGCGGACTAGCGGACTCCTACGAGCAGTACTTC

D gene: TRBD2
clone size: .
J gene: TRBJ2-7
V gene: TRBV7-3
CDR3 protein: CASSLWASGSHEQYF
CDR3 DNA: TGTGCCAGCAGCTTATGGGCTAGCGGGAGTCACGAGCAGTACTTC

D gene: .
clone size: .
J gene: TRBJ1-5
V gene: TRBV3-1/TRBV3-2
CDR3 protein: CASSHLTNSNQPQHF
CDR3 DNA: TGTGCCAGCAGCCATTTGACAAATAGCAATCAGCCCCAGCATTTT

D gene: .
clone size: .
J gene: TRBJ2-5
V gene: TRBV6-5
CDR3 protein: CASSPRGPGTQYF
CDR3 DNA: TGTGCCAGCAGCCCAAGGGGACCCGGGACCCAGTACTTC

D gene: TRBD1
clone size: .
J gene: TRBJ1-2
V gene: TRBV6-1
CDR3 protein: CASSEGTGGVYGYTF
CDR3 DNA: TGTGCCAGCAGTGAAGGGACAGGGGGGGTCTATGGCTACACCTTC

D gene: .
clone size: .
J gene: TRBJ1-2
V gene: TRBV16
CDR3 protein: CASSQSAGLANYGYTF
CDR3 DNA: TGTGCCAGCAGCCAATCGGCAGGCCTAGCTAACTATGGCTACACCTTC

D gene: TRBD2
clone size: once
J gene: TRBJ2-2
V gene: TRBV27
CDR3 protein: CASSSRLAGGPWTGELFF
CDR3 DNA: TGTGCCAGCAGTTCGAGACTAGCGGGAGGGCCATGGACCGGGGAGCTGTTTTTT

D gene: TRBD1
clone size: .
J gene: TRBJ2-7
V gene: TRBV28
CDR3 protein: CASSLFPGQAAGEQYF
CDR3 DNA: TGTGCCAGCAGTTTATTCCCCGGACAGGCGGCGGGCGAGCAGTACTTC

D gene: .
clone size: .
J gene: TRBJ1-6
V gene: TRBV7-2
CDR3 protein: CASSLAGFPNSPLHF
CDR3 DNA: TGTGCCAGCAGCTTAGCGGGTTTCCCAAATTCACCCCTCCACTTT

D gene: .
clone size: .
J gene: TRBJ2-1
V gene: TRBV18
CDR3 protein: CASSPRIISGNEQFF
CDR3 DNA: TGTGCCAGCTCACCAAGAATAATAAGCGGCAATGAGCAGTTCTTC

D gene: TRBD2
clone size: .
J gene: TRBJ2-7
V gene: TRBV7-8
CDR3 protein: CASTRQGGLAFEQYF
CDR3 DNA: TGTGCCAGCACCCGCCAGGGGGGACTAGCGTTCGAGCAGTACTTC

D gene: .
clone size: .
J gene: TRBJ1-1
V gene: TRBV7-9
CDR3 protein: CASSVRPRDRNTEAFF
CDR3 DNA: TGTGCCAGCAGCGTACGTCCTCGTGACAGGAACACTGAAGCTTTCTTT